This T cell receptor (beta chain) was observed in a study of Graves' ophthalmopathy and Graves' hyperthyroidism (dated by TCRdb to about 2018). As for the study more broadly: Peripheral blood was collected before any treatment was given, at the time of initial diagnosis. To tell Graves' ophthalmopathy apart from Graves' hyperthyroidism, and to predict which patients would progress to ophthalmopathy, the study relied on TCR beta repertoire signatures. In total, under 150 blood samples were TCR-sequenced: 43 ophthalmopathy, over 70 hyperthyroidism and about 17 hyperthyroidism-to-ophthalmopathy patients. To explore V-J signatures distinguishing ophthalmopathy from hyperthyroidism, a discovery set of about a hundred patients (43 ophthalmopathy, over 55 stable hyperthyroidism) was enrolled. An independent validation cohort was composed of approximately 18 hyperthyroidism patients and roughly 16 patients who later progressed from hyperthyroidism to ophthalmopathy. In several hyperthyroidism patients, the T-cell repertoires found in thyroid tissue were compared with those found in blood. Following sample collection, hyperthyroidism patients were given methimazole at a starting dose of 30 mg daily, and ophthalmopathy patients were given high-dose intravenous methylprednisolone.

Summary of the overall study and its limitations: Most expanded thyroid clonotypes with frequency above 0.001 were also detected in blood, suggesting blood repertoires may reflect the thyroid immune response. In validation, the model predicted ophthalmopathy progression with more than 70% sensitivity and about 77% specificity; some 13 predicted patients were CT-confirmed with GO in a median of about 6.1 months. Sample size was not predetermined statistically, and investigators were not blinded to group allocation. The 13-signature model separated ophthalmopathy from stable hyperthyroidism with around 90% sensitivity and around 84% specificity in cross-validation, and 80%/75% in the test set.

For repertoire sequencing, TCR beta CDR3 regions were amplified from RNA transcripts. The first round of RT-PCR was done with HTBI primers and the Qiagen OneStep RT-PCR kit, and was followed by a second round of multiplex PCR, then size selection and purification. Libraries were sequenced on an Illumina HiSeq2000 using paired-end 100 bp reads. The original methods were these. SOAPnuke was used to process the reads, throwing out any read that had adapters, had uncalled bases, had a mean Phred below 15, or lacked an exact constant-primer or identifier match. COPE v1.2.5 was used to merge high-quality paired reads. Clonotypes were defined as unique nucleotide sequences and were aligned to IMGT TRB V, D and J references using MiTCR v1.1. The analysis was limited to V-J combinations with a frequency above 0.0001, which together covered over 98% of repertoires. For each V-J combination, a TCR clonal expansion and chaos score was defined as the ratio of F50 clonal expansion to chaos observed in the TCRdist matrix. Welch's t-statistics and random forest were used to narrow the features down to over ten V-J combinations, which were then fed into a naive Bayes classifier. The similarity between thyroid and blood repertoires was quantified using the Morisita-Horn index. TCRdb redid the processing of the public reads, applying fastp at Q25 and MiXCR, and retained in-frame beta chains. One record per CDR3 amino acid sequence lists the most common genes and DNA. The V and J calls were determined by TCRdb, not by the authors. A total of about 370,000 distinct CDR3 sequences appear in this sample, roughly a sixth of them only once. In total, the top ten clones hold around 2.4% of the sample.

Stable hyperthyroidism was defined as no progression to ophthalmopathy within 18 months of follow-up. Patients with hyperthyroidism were aged 18 to 65 years, had been newly diagnosed, and had a disease duration of less than 2 months. Anyone with other autoimmune diseases, uncontrolled infections, pregnancy or lactation was excluded from the study. Diagnosis was based on clinical symptoms, serum thyroxine, TRAb, thyroid ultrasound and orbital computed tomography. PBMCs were isolated from more than 9 ml of fresh peripheral blood by Ficoll-Paque density gradient centrifugation. Total RNA was extracted with Trizol reagent and quality-checked on an Agilent 2100 Bioanalyzer. CDR1 and CDR2 are drawn from the germline V gene: KGHDR, SFDVKD. Germline trimming amounts to 3 bases on V and 7 bases on J, with 3 as the count of junction bases outside the gene matches. There are 14 amino acids in the CDR3, from cysteine to phenylalanine inclusive. CDR3 DNA is the only sequence kept; it has 42 bases, read in frame from the first base.

A note on this clonotype: Its recognized antigen is unknown. Qualities for individual bases were not recorded, and no much larger clone is one base off.

The sample taken for sequencing was peripheral blood. The sequence is built from TRBV24-1 and TRBJ2-2, with 8 bases in between that match TRBD1. The sequence was collected from an adult woman with stable Graves' hyperthyroidism. For the CDR3, the sequence is CATSDPTGDGELFF. The DNA sequence is TGTGCCACCAGTGATCCGACAGGGGACGGGGAGCTGTTTTTT.